This TCR beta chain came from a study of shared clonotypes between healthy human individuals (TCRdb year 2020). For context, the study as a whole: The cohort included three men and a couple of women between 18 and 49 years of age. Between about 0.94 and 8.9 billion PBMCs per donor were obtained by leukapheresis. To estimate repertoire size and how much clonotypes are shared between individuals, the study performed deep sequencing of blood TCR repertoires from about five healthy adults. To increase sequencing depth and limit assay-specific biases, different laboratories used diverse techniques to prepare libraries and sequence TCR repertoires. For each donor, three plates each were used for CD4 naive and CD4 memory, two plates were used for CD8 naive, and one plate was used for CD8 memory. Here is what the overall study found, with its caveats: About 5% of naive CD4, around 4% of naive CD8, 2% to 2.5% of memory CD4, and less than 0.45% of memory CD8 clonotypes were shared across a handful of donors. The small number of donors limited the genetic and exposure-history diversity represented. Only blood was sampled, and tissue TCR repertoires likely differ from those in blood. Clonotypes shared by all four sorted-subset donors showed higher generation probabilities than non-shared clonotypes. Incomplete sequencing was indicated by rarefaction of sorted-subset datasets, despite the large sequencing depth. Estimated clonotype richness was generally larger for naive than for memory subsets. Pairwise subsampling led to the expectation that sequencing depth would affect the degree of clonotype sharing among donors.

For this clone: The antigen this receptor binds is unknown. No base quality information exists; no much larger clone differs at one position.

CD8 naive samples were CD45RO-negative cells positively selected for CCR7, giving a CD45RA+CCR7+ population that excluded TemRA cells. The donors were healthy, HIV-negative adults with no recently reported acute infections or vaccinations. Every donor was a Caucasian adult living in Nashville, Tennessee, USA. Blood was collected by leukapheresis, and PBMCs were isolated by Ficoll-Histopaque density gradient centrifugation and then cryopreserved in liquid nitrogen vapor phase. Purity and quantity of every magnetically sorted T cell population were checked by analytical flow cytometry. Each sorted fraction had its genomic DNA isolated and then quantified by UV absorbance on a Nanodrop 2000c. V trim: 0 bases; J trim: 3 bases; unmatched bases: 10. The germline V gene (reference sequence) specifies GTSNPN as CDR1 and SVGIG as CDR2. Including cysteine and phenylalanine, the CDR3 has 16 amino acids. Only the CDR3 DNA is retained, 48 bases long and in frame from the first base.

TCR CDR3 regions were amplified from genomic DNA by multiplex PCR using the deep immunoSEQ assay. Genomic DNA extracted from each cell subset was distributed evenly over all wells of several immunoSEQ 96-well plates, and each plate served as one replicate. For sorted subsets, about 220 ng of genomic DNA, equivalent to roughly 33,000 T cell genomes, went into each replicate PCR. Purified libraries were quantified with a Qubit 3.0 fluorometer, sized on a Bioanalyzer 2100, and re-quantified with the KAPA Library Quantification kit. A separate single-read 150-cycle Illumina NextSeq 550 flow cell was used to sequence each immunoSEQ 96-well plate. Per the authors' processing: Because the immunoSEQ output included only junctional sequences and no quality scores, the filtering could not be the same as the filtering used for full-length reads. To assign V/J genes and CDR3, sequences were annotated using PyIR, a Python wrapper for IgBLAST v1.9, with IMGT germline references. Any read was removed if the V/J assignment was weak (E-value above 1e-6), the CDR3 was missing, or the read contained stop codons, out-of-frame junctions, or ambiguous translated residues. V3J clonotypes were defined as sequences sharing the same inferred V gene, J gene, and CDR3 amino acid sequence. To compute the percentage overlap between repertoires, the number of shared unique clonotypes was divided by the size of the smaller repertoire. Richness of each repertoire was evaluated using RTK rarefaction, the Chao1 estimator, and Recon v2.1 estimates of unobserved clonotypes. For all TCRbeta clonotypes obtained by the gDNA method from several donors, generation probabilities were computed with OLGA. The source is immuneACCESS, and TCRdb retained only in-frame sequences with V and J called. Part of the clones is not carried over; for the studies checked, unresolved V genes explain less than half of this, and the remainder is unexplained. V and J calls and clone size come straight from that table; D and trimming were deduced from the DNA. For this sample the table gives about 2.1 million clones, of which roughly 95% were detected only once. 1.5% to 2% of the sample rests with the top ten.

Sequencing was carried out using naive CD8+ T cells from PBMCs. The sample's cell subset or site label, decoded: CD45RA+CCR7+. The chain was built from TRBV30 and TRBJ2-7; TRBD2 lines up with 8 middle nucleotides. The sequence was obtained from a man between 18 and 29 years old in good health. Some clones in this sample may be carry-over from other donors' samples. The DNA is TGTGCCTGGAGTGTAGTCCCCCTAGCGGGTTACTACGAGCAGTACTTC. This encodes CAWSVVPLAGYYEQYF.